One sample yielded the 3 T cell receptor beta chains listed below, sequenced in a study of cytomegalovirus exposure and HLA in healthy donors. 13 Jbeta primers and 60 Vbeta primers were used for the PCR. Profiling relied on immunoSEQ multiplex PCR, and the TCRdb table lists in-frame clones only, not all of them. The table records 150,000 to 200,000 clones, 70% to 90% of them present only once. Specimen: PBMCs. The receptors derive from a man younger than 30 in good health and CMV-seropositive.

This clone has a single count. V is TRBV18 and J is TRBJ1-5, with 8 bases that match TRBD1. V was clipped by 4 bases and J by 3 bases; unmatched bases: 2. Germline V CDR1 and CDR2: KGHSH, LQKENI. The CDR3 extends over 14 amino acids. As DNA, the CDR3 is TGTGCCAGCTCACAGGGACAGGCCAATCAGCCCCAGCATTTT. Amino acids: CASSQGQANQPQHF. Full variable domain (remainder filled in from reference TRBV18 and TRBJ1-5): NAGVMQNPRHLVRRRGQEARLRCSPMKGHSHVYWYRQLPEEGLKFMVYLQKENIIDESGMPKERFSAEFPKEGPSILRIQQVVRGDSAAYFCASSQGQANQPQHFGDGTRLSIL.

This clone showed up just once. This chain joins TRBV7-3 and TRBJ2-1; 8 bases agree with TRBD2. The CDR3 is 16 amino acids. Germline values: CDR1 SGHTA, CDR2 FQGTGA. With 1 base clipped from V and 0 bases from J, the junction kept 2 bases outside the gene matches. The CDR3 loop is CASSLIGGGSYNEQFF. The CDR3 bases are TGTGCCAGCAGCTTAATCGGGGGGGGCTCCTACAATGAGCAGTTCTTC.

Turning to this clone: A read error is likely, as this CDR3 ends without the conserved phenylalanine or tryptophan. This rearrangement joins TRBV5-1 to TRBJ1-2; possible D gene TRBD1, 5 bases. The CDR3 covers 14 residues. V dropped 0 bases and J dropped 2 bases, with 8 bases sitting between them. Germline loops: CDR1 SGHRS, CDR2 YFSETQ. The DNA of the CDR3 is TGCGCCAGCAGCTTGGAACAGGCGAACTATGGCTACACCTTA. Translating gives CASSLEQANYGYTL.